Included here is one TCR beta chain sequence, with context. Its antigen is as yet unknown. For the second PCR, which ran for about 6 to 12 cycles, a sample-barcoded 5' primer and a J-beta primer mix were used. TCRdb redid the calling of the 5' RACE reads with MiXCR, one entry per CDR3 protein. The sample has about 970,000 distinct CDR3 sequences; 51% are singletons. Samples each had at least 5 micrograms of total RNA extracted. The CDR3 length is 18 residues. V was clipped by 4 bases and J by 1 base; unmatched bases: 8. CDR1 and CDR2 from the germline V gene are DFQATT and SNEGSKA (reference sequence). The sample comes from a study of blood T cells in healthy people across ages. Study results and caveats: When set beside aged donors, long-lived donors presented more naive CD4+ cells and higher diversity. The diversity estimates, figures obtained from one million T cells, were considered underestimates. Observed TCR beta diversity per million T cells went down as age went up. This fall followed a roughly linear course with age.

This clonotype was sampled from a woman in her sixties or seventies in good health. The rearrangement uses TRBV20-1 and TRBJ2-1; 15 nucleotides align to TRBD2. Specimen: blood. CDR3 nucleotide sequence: TGCAGTGCTACAGGGGGGACTAGCGGGAGGTCGTCCTACAATGAGCAGTTCTTC. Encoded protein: CSATGGTSGRSSYNEQFF.